The 24 T cell receptor beta chains in this list originate from one sample, sequenced in a study of blood T cells in healthy people across ages (dated by TCRdb to 2013 to 2016). The library was obtained by 5' RACE. Reads for this sample came from an Illumina HiSeq 2500. A second PCR of 7 to 11 cycles was run with a J-beta primer mix and a sample-barcoded 5' primer. TCRdb handled the public reads itself, with Q25 trimming in fastp and clone calling in MiXCR, and kept productive beta chains. For every CDR3 protein sequence, its rows merge into one entry that carries the most common genes and DNA. The sample table records fewer than 2,000,000 distinct CDR3 sequences; around 36% of these occur just once. The ten largest clones take up approximately 10% of the sample. The sample comprised blood. Receptors originate from a woman younger than 45 in good health.

This clonotype was detected only a few times. The chain links TRBV5-1 to TRBJ2-1; D might be TRBD1 (5 bases). CDR1 and CDR2 from the germline V gene are SGHRS and YFSETQ. Trimming removed 0 bases at V and 13 bases at J, with 17 bases between. The CDR3 has 14 residues. The CDR3 nucleotides read TGCGCCAGCAGCTTGGGGGGCCCCAATGCCCCCCAGTTCTTC. Translation: CASSLGGPNAPQFF.

Concerning this clonotype: The junction does not match germline at one end; this may be a read error. This chain joins TRBV20-1 and TRBJ2-3; weak D call: TRBD2 (6 bases). CDR1 and CDR2 (germline): DFQATT, SNEGSKA (reference sequence). This CDR3 has 15 amino acids. The CDR3 is CSARPNRGTPDAQYF. The CDR3 bases are TGCAGTGCTAGACCCAACCGCGGGACCCCAGATGCGCAGTATTTT.

The sample holds a few counts of this clonotype. The J gene is TRBJ1-1, the V gene TRBV20-1, with D possibly matching TRBD1 (5 bases). With 4 bases removed from V and 6 bases from J, the gap between germline ends came to 12 bases. The CDR3 totals 12 residues. In germline, CDR1 is DFQATT, CDR2 SNEGSKA (reference sequence). The chain's CDR3 is CSAKRGTPEAFF. The CDR3 DNA reads as TGCAGTGCTAAGAGGGGTACTCCTGAAGCTTTCTTT.

The chain recombines TRBV30 with TRBJ2-7; D is unclear. Germline V gene data show CDR1 as GTSNPN and CDR2 as SVGIG (reference sequence). V lost 0 bases to trimming and J lost 6 bases, with 6 bases between them. The CDR3 is 11 residues long. CDR3 DNA sequence: TGTGCCTGGAGTGTAGGGCTCGAGCAGTACTTC. Protein sequence: CAWSVGLEQYF.

This clonotype came up once. This chain connects TRBV25-1 to TRBJ2-1; TRBD2 might be the D (6 bases). CDR1 and CDR2 (germline): MGHDK, SYGVNS. Trimming removed 6 bases at V and 4 bases at J, with 13 bases between. The CDR3 has 14 residues. The CDR3 protein is CASRAGSGYNEQFF. The CDR3 region has the DNA TGTGCCAGCAGGGCGGGTAGCGGATACAATGAGCAGTTCTTC.

The chain's CDR3 is CASRLEKAGGYTF. CDR3 DNA sequence: TGCGCCAGCAGACTTGAGAAGGCTGGCGGCTACACCTTC. The rearrangement links TRBV5-1 to TRBJ1-2, with D hard to call. CDR3 length equals 13 residues. Germline V gene data show CDR1 as SGHRS and CDR2 as YFSETQ. Deletions cut 5 bases from V and 8 bases from J, with 16 bases between.

V and J are TRBV21-1 and TRBJ2-1. TRBV21-1 is a pseudogene segment. This CDR3 has 17 residues. DNA for the CDR3: TGTGCCAGCAGCAAAGCGCGCTTTGACCATTCCTACAATGAGCAGTTCTTC. Protein product: CASSKARFDHSYNEQFF.

In this sample, this clonotype turned up a few times. The chain links TRBV7-3 to TRBJ2-3; tentative D call: TRBD1 (5 bases). Between the trimmed V and J ends, which lost 2 bases and 8 bases, there was a span of 20 bases. The germline CDR1 and CDR2 sequences are SGHTA and FQGTGA. CDR3 length equals 16 residues. CDR3 coding DNA: TGTGCCAGCAGCTTAGATGGGCCCGAAGGGGTGGGTACGCAGTATTTT. The encoded protein is CASSLDGPEGVGTQYF.

Worth noting for this clonotype: At one of its ends the junction is not consistent with the germline gene, which may arise from a read error. V usage is TRBV6-6 and J usage is TRBJ2-1; 10 bases align to TRBD2. The CDR3 contains 16 residues. Germline values: CDR1 MNHNY, CDR2 SVGAGI (reference sequence). In DNA form, the CDR3 reads TGTGCCAGCAGTACCACGACTAGCGGGTCCTACAATGACCAGTTCTTC. Protein sequence: CASSTTTSGSYNDQFF.

The V call is TRBV5-1, the J call TRBJ2-1; weak D call: TRBD1 (6 bases). Germline V lookup: CDR1 SGHRS, CDR2 YFSETQ. Trimming cost V 3 bases and J 1 base, with 11 bases left between them. This CDR3 has 15 amino acids. The CDR3 DNA is TGCGCCAGCAGCTCCGGACAGACGTCCTACAATGAGCAGTTCTTC. As protein: CASSSGQTSYNEQFF.

The chain couples TRBV28 to TRBJ2-4, with D possibly matching TRBD2 (5 bases). The germline V gene encodes CDR1 MDHEN and CDR2 SYDVKM. V lost 6 bases and J 6 bases, leaving 18 bases between the germline ends. The CDR3 length is 15 residues. DNA for the CDR3: TGTGCCAGCAGCCCGCGGGCCACGTTGGTAAACATTCAGTACTTC. Its translation: CASSPRATLVNIQYF. Full variable domain (remainder filled in from reference TRBV28 and TRBJ2-4): DVKVTQSSRYLVKRTGEKVFLECVQDMDHENMFWYRQDPGLGLRLIYFSYDVKMKEKGDIPEGYSVSREKKERFSLILESASTNQTSMYLCASSPRATLVNIQYFGAGTRLSVL.

This clonotype was counted only a few times. This sequence joins TRBV29-1 and TRBJ2-2; possibly TRBD1 for D (5 bases). The CDR3 is made up of 12 amino acids. The germline gives CDR1 SQVTM, CDR2 ANQGSEA. V was clipped by 4 bases and J by 6 bases, with 9 bases between them. The DNA of the CDR3 is TGCAGCGTTGGGACAATGGCCGGGGAGCTGTTTTTT. It codes for CSVGTMAGELFF.

The V and J genes are TRBV2 and TRBJ2-7; D is unresolved. With 7 bases removed from V and 6 bases from J, the gap between germline ends came to 22 bases. The CDR3 is 15 amino acids. Germline V lookup: CDR1 SNHLY, CDR2 FYNNEI. In DNA form, the CDR3 reads TGTGCCAGCACCCGGGCCGCCGCGGAGTCATCCGAGCAGTACTTC. This encodes CASTRAAAESSEQYF.

The chain is built from TRBV28 and TRBJ1-4; D is unclear. This CDR3 region has 14 residues. In germline, CDR1 is MDHEN, CDR2 SYDVKM. Trimming shortened V by 5 bases and J by 7 bases, and 14 bases separated the two germline ends. The CDR3 is CASSQRVLGEKLFF. DNA for the CDR3: TGTGCCAGCAGTCAGAGGGTCCTTGGTGAAAAACTGTTTTTT.

The genes are TRBV28 and TRBJ2-7; D may be TRBD2 (6 bases). CDR1 is MDHEN, CDR2 SYDVKM, per germline. Trimming left V 3 bases short and J 3 bases short, with 18 bases between. The CDR3 has 16 residues. As DNA, the CDR3 is TGTGCCAGCAGTTTGCCCCCGGGACGGGGAGGCTACGAGCAGTACTTC. Its translation: CASSLPPGRGGYEQYF.

The chain couples TRBV7-9 to TRBJ2-3; D gene unclear. The V gene lost 5 bases and the J gene lost 4 bases, with 10 bases spanning the gap. The germline V gene has CDR1 SEHNR and CDR2 FQNEAQ (reference sequence). The CDR3 covers 13 residues. The CDR3 loop is CASSRSLADTQYF. The CDR3 nucleotides are TGTGCCAGCAGCCGCTCGTTGGCAGATACGCAGTATTTT.

As regards this clonotype: One junction end disagrees with the germline gene, perhaps due to a read error. This chain connects TRBV5-1 to TRBJ2-1, with D perhaps matching TRBD2 (5 bases). The CDR3 covers 16 residues. CDR1 is SGHRS, CDR2 YFSETQ, per germline. CDR3 loop: CASSLESGGWSNERFF. The CDR3 bases are TGCGCCAGCAGCTTGGAGAGCGGAGGATGGTCCAATGAGCGGTTCTTC.

The chain is built from TRBV4-2 and TRBJ2-1; 7 nucleotides agree with TRBD2. The J call is uncertain, as TRBJ2-7 better fits the DNA end. This CDR3 region has 16 residues. The V gene's germline CDR1 is LGHNA and CDR2 YNFKEQ. As DNA, the CDR3 is TGTGCCAGCAGCCAAGTACGAAGCGGGGACTACAATGAGCAGTACTTC. It encodes CASSQVRSGDYNEQYF.

This chain links TRBV3-1 with TRBJ2-5; D tentatively fits TRBD1 or TRBD2 (6 bases each). This CDR3 has 14 residues. The germline V and J ends were trimmed by 4 bases and 6 bases, with 15 bases remaining between them. Per the germline V gene, CDR1 is LGHDT and CDR2 is YNNKEL (reference sequence). The CDR3 reads CASSRGAVGKTQYF. CDR3 DNA: TGTGCCAGCAGCCGGGGGGCGGTCGGTAAGACCCAGTACTTC.

To note about this clonotype: Compared with germline, one end of the junction differs, possibly owing to a read error. The chain carries TRBV20-1 and TRBJ2-7, with 14 bases aligning to TRBD2. Germline lookup yields CDR1 DFQATT and CDR2 SNEGSKA (reference sequence). The CDR3 runs to 15 residues. The CDR3 loop is CSADGTSGSTYEKYF. CDR3 DNA: TGCAGTGCTGATGGGACTAGCGGGAGTACCTACGAGAAGTACTTC.

This clonotype has more than one count but fewer than ten. This chain connects TRBV29-1 to TRBJ1-2, with TRBD1 matching 8 bases. The CDR3 contains 14 residues. Germline V gene data show CDR1 as SQVTM and CDR2 as ANQGSEA. V dropped 6 bases and J dropped 5; count of bases not matched to a gene: 11. The CDR3, as DNA: TGCAGCGTCCCACCGGACAGGGTTGAATATGGCTACACCTTC. This gives the protein CSVPPDRVEYGYTF.

With regard to this clonotype: A much bigger clone sits one base away, suggesting this may be a read error. The chain is built from TRBV6-1 and TRBJ2-5, with a tentative D call TRBD2 (5 bases). The DNA end favors TRBJ2-7, so the J call may be wrong. This CDR3 comprises 13 residues. From germline, CDR1 is MNHNS and CDR2 SASEGT. The CDR3 here is CASTSLSSHEQYF. Here the CDR3 DNA reads TGTGCCAGCACTAGCTTAAGCTCCCACGAGCAGTACTTC.

The chain joins TRBV4-1 to TRBJ2-5; D ambiguous. Germline V gives CDR1 MGHRA, CDR2 YSYEKL. Trimming shortened V by 0 bases and J by 11 bases, and 16 bases separated the two germline ends. This CDR3 comprises 14 residues. The DNA of the CDR3 is TGCGCCAGCAGCCAAGATCCGGTGTACGATGAGCAGTACTTC. Its translation: CASSQDPVYDEQYF.

This clonotype was picked up a small number of times. This CDR3 is CASSQHGETQYF. The CDR3 region has the DNA TGTGCCAGCAGCCAACATGGAGAGACCCAGTACTTC. The chain joins TRBV3-1 to TRBJ2-5, with unresolved D. Trimming took 2 bases from V and 4 from J, leaving 5 bases between them. The germline gives CDR1 LGHDT, CDR2 YNNKEL (reference sequence). The CDR3 totals 12 residues.